This passage covers 20 T cell receptor beta chains from one sample sequenced in a study of cytomegalovirus exposure and HLA in healthy donors. This PCR relied on a set of 60 Vbeta primers and 13 Jbeta primers. The table came from immunoSEQ multiplex PCR; TCRdb's copy has only in-frame clones and leaves some out. The sample shows 100,000 to 150,000 clones, roughly 82% of them seen only once. The sample comprised PBMCs. Receptors originate from a man between 18 and 29 years old in good health and CMV-seropositive.

This chain joins TRBV7-8 and TRBJ1-5; tentatively, D is TRBD1 (5 bases). The V end was cut by 7 bases, the J end by 10 bases, with 17 bases between. This CDR3 region has 13 residues. In germline, CDR1 is SGHVS, CDR2 FQNEAQ. In DNA, the CDR3 is TGTGCCAGCACGGAGGGGTCCAAAGGCCCCCAGCATTTT. Translating it yields CASTEGSKGPQHF. Together with reference TRBV7-8 and TRBJ1-5, the CDR3 gives the full variable domain: GAGVSQSPRYKVAKRGQDVALRCDPISGHVSLFWYQQALGQGPEFLTYFQNEAQLDKSGLPSDRFFAERPEGSVSTLKIQRTQQEDSAVYLCASTEGSKGPQHFGDGTRLSIL.

This rearrangement joins TRBV2 to TRBJ2-1, with 7 bases aligning to TRBD1. The V segment lost 3 bases and the J segment 5 bases; nucleotides outside the gene matches: 10. Germline CDR1 reads SNHLY; CDR2 reads FYNNEI. CDR3 length: 16 residues. CDR3 DNA: TGTGCCAGCAGTGATGTGGGACAGAGCCTAAACAATGAGCAGTTCTTC. Translated: CASSDVGQSLNNEQFF.

The chain couples TRBV14 to TRBJ2-3; no definite D call. Trimming took off 1 base at V and 1 base at J, with 9 bases between the two ends. The CDR3 is made up of 15 amino acids. Germline V gene sequence: CDR1 SGHDN, CDR2 FVKESK. The CDR3 is CASSQAGWGTDTQYF. The CDR3 coding sequence is TGTGCCAGCAGCCAAGCAGGCTGGGGCACAGATACGCAGTATTTT.

The genes are TRBV7-9 and TRBJ1-6, with 7 bases lining up with TRBD1. Looked up from germline, CDR1 is SEHNR and CDR2 is FQNEAQ (reference sequence). The trim removed 5 bases at V and 7 bases at J, leaving 11 bases unmatched. The CDR3 length is 16 residues. Written as DNA, the CDR3 is TGTGCCAGCAGCCACTTCGGACAGGATAAAAATTCACCCCTCCACTTT. Translation: CASSHFGQDKNSPLHF.

This clone has just a few counts. This rearrangement joins TRBV27 to TRBJ2-3; TRBD1 aligns across 7 bases. J lost 3 bases, V lost 8 bases, and 8 bases had no gene match. CDR1 is MNHEY, CDR2 SMNVEV, per germline (reference sequence). This CDR3 is built from 14 residues. The CDR3 loop reads CASRWTGVTDTQYF. CDR3 DNA sequence: TGTGCCAGCCGATGGACAGGAGTTACAGATACGCAGTATTTT.

The rearrangement uses TRBV6-5 and TRBJ1-1; perhaps TRBD1 as D (6 bases). The CDR3 runs to 14 residues. Trimming took off 5 bases at V and 6 bases at J, with 16 bases between the two ends. Per germline, CDR1 MNHEY and CDR2 SVGAGI. The CDR3 coding sequence is TGTGCCAGCAGTCCGACAGGCTGGGGCGCTGAAGCTTTCTTT. This encodes CASSPTGWGAEAFF.

The chain joins TRBV6-5 to TRBJ1-2; TRBD1 matches at 7 bases. V was clipped by 4 bases and J by 4 bases; unmatched bases: 9. Per the germline V gene, CDR1 is MNHEY and CDR2 is SVGAGI. This CDR3 has 15 amino acids. CDR3 in DNA: TGTGCCAGCAGTTGGACGACACAGGGGATCTATGGCTACACCTTC. It is translated as CASSWTTQGIYGYTF.

This chain uses TRBV13 with TRBJ2-5, with a possible D match to TRBD1 (5 bases). V shed 4 bases and J shed 5 bases, with 20 bases lying between them. CDR1 and CDR2 from the germline V gene are PRHDT and FYEKMQ (reference sequence). The CDR3 has 16 amino acids. CDR3 region: CASSSVDAGIGETQYF. The CDR3 nucleotides are TGTGCCAGCAGCTCCGTGGATGCAGGGATAGGCGAGACCCAGTACTTC.

This clone showed up just a few times. V and J are TRBV7-9 and TRBJ1-1; TRBD1 matches at 10 bases. The trim removed 6 bases at V and 5 bases at J, leaving 6 bases unmatched. Germline V gene sequence: CDR1 SEHNR, CDR2 FQNEAQ (reference sequence). CDR3 length: 14 residues. The CDR3 bases are TGTGCCAGCAGTACGACAGGGGGCAAGACTGAAGCTTTCTTT. The encoded protein is CASSTTGGKTEAFF.

The rearrangement links TRBV5-5 to TRBJ1-5; perhaps TRBD1 as D (5 bases). The length of the CDR3 is 15 residues. The germline V gene has CDR1 SGHKS and CDR2 YYEKEE (reference sequence). V was shortened by 6 bases and J by 4 bases, with 17 bases between the two germline ends. The CDR3 loop reads CASTRLGGNNQPQHF. The CDR3 DNA reads as TGTGCCAGCACTCGCCTCGGGGGGAATAATCAGCCCCAGCATTTT.

This chain links TRBV5-1 with TRBJ1-1; D is perhaps TRBD1 (5 bases). CDR3 length equals 16 residues. Germline V gene data show CDR1 as SGHRS and CDR2 as YFSETQ. V was clipped by 4 bases and J by 1 base, with 17 bases between them. The CDR3 loop is CASSPWGGSRNTEAFF. DNA of the CDR3: TGCGCCAGCAGCCCGTGGGGCGGATCGCGGAACACTGAAGCTTTCTTT.

The chain uses TRBV6-6 and TRBJ2-1, with 9 bases identical to TRBD1. V shed 6 bases, J shed 8 bases, and the junction held 11 bases outside the gene matches. Germline V gene lookup returns CDR1 MNHNY and CDR2 SVGAGI (reference sequence). The CDR3 runs 15 residues. CDR3 in amino acids: CASRNQRQGGDEQFF. The CDR3 nucleotides are TGTGCCAGCAGAAATCAACGACAGGGGGGCGATGAGCAGTTCTTC.

A few counts support this clone. For the CDR3, the DNA is TGCAGCGTTGGGACTAGCGGGGTCACACAAGAGACCCAGTACTTC. This encodes CSVGTSGVTQETQYF. The gene calls are TRBV29-1 and TRBJ2-5; 12 nucleotides match TRBD2. The germline gives CDR1 SQVTM, CDR2 ANQGSEA. The CDR3 runs 15 residues. J gave up 2 bases and V 4 bases, and 5 bases lay outside the gene matches.

V and J are TRBV4-1 and TRBJ1-2, with 7 bases fitting TRBD1. After removal of 6 bases from V and 0 bases from J, the junction contained 13 bases not matched to a gene. Germline V lookup: CDR1 MGHRA, CDR2 YSYEKL. The CDR3 spans 17 residues. In DNA form, the CDR3 reads TGCGCCAGCAGGTTCCGGGACAGATCCTTAGCTAACTATGGCTACACCTTC. Translated: CASRFRDRSLANYGYTF.

A few counts support this clone. V and J are TRBV28 and TRBJ2-7; 8 bases agree with TRBD2. This CDR3 spans 16 amino acids. V lost 6 bases to trimming and J lost 3 bases; unmatched junction nucleotides: 13. Germline CDR1 reads MDHEN; CDR2 reads SYDVKM. CDR3: CASSLRGPAGDYEQYF. DNA of the CDR3: TGTGCCAGCAGCCTTCGTGGGCCAGCGGGGGACTACGAGCAGTACTTC.

The gene calls are TRBV4-1 and TRBJ2-1; maybe TRBD2 (5 bases). The CDR3 runs to 17 residues. Germline CDR1 reads MGHRA; CDR2 reads YSYEKL. The V end lost 1 base, the J end lost 0 bases, and 13 bases lay between the germline ends. CDR3 in DNA: TGCGCCAGCAGCCAAGGGGTGAGGGTTAGCTCCTACAATGAGCAGTTCTTC. Translated, it gives CASSQGVRVSSYNEQFF.

V gene TRBV6-6 combines with J gene TRBJ2-1; weak D call: TRBD2 (6 bases). This CDR3 has 14 residues. V lost 0 bases to trimming and J lost 6 bases, with 9 bases between them. Germline lookup yields CDR1 MNHNY and CDR2 SVGAGI (reference sequence). CDR3 residues: CASSYSNGGNEQFF. The CDR3 DNA reads as TGTGCCAGCAGTTACTCGAACGGGGGCAATGAGCAGTTCTTC.

Only one count was recorded for this clone. J is TRBJ1-1 and V is TRBV18; tentatively, D is TRBD1 (6 bases). V was cut by 6 bases and J by 4 bases, with 12 bases left in between. CDR3 size: 13 residues. Germline lookup yields CDR1 KGHSH and CDR2 LQKENI. The CDR3 here is CASSGGQTTEAFF. The CDR3 region has the DNA TGTGCCAGCTCGGGCGGACAGACCACTGAAGCTTTCTTT.

This clone was counted between two and nine times. The chain combines TRBV6-6 with TRBJ2-3; 11 positions agree with TRBD2. The CDR3 is 16 residues long. With V trimmed by 8 bases and J by 3 bases, 10 bases remained unmatched. From germline, CDR1 is MNHNY and CDR2 SVGAGI (reference sequence). The CDR3 sequence is CASATPLAGDTDTQYF. The CDR3, as DNA: TGTGCCAGCGCCACCCCACTAGCGGGGGATACAGATACGCAGTATTTT.

V gene TRBV7-8 combines with J gene TRBJ1-2; 7 bases agree with TRBD1. Germline trimming cut 2 bases from V and 7 bases from J; bases unmatched to any gene: 10. The length of the CDR3 is 15 residues. CDR1 SGHVS and CDR2 FQNEAQ come from the germline V gene. The CDR3 protein is CASSLQGDRRGGYTF. The DNA for the CDR3 is TGTGCCAGCAGCTTACAGGGGGACCGCCGGGGTGGCTACACCTTC.